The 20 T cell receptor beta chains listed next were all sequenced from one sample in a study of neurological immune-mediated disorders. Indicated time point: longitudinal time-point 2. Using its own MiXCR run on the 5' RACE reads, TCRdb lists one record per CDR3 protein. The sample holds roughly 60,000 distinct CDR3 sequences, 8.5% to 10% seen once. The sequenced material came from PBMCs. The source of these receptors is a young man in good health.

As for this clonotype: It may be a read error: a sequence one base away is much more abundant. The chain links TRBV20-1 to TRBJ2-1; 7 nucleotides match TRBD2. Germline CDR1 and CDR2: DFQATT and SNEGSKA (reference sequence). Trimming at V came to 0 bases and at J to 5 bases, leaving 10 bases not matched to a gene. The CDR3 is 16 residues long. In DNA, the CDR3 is TGCAGTGCTAGAGATCGGTGGGGACTAAGGGACAATGAGCAGTTCTTC. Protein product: CSARDRWGLRDNEQFF.

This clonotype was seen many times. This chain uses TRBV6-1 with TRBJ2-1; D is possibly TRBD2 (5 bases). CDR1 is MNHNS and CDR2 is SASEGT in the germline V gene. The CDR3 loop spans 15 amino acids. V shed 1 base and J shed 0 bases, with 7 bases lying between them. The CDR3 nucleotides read TGTGCCAGCAGTGAAGTAAGCGGCTCCTACAATGAGCAGTTCTTC. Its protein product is CASSEVSGSYNEQFF.

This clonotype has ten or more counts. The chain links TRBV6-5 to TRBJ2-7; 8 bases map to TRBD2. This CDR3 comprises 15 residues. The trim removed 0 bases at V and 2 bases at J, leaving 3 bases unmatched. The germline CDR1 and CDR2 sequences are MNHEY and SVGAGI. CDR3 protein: CASSYSYGRAYEQYF. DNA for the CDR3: TGTGCCAGCAGTTACTCTTACGGGAGGGCCTACGAGCAGTACTTC.

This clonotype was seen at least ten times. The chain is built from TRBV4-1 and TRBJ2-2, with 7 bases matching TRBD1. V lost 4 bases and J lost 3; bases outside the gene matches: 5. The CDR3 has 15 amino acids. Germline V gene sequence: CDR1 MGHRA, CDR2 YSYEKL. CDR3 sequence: CASSPLTGDTGELFF. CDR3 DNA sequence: TGCGCCAGCAGCCCCCTTACAGGGGACACCGGGGAGCTGTTTTTT.

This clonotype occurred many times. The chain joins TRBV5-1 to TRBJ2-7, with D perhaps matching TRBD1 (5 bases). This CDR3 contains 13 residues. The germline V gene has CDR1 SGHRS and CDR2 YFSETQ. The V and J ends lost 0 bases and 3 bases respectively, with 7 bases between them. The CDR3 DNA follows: TGCGCCAGCAGCTTGGGACAGAACTACGAGCAGTACTTC. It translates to CASSLGQNYEQYF.

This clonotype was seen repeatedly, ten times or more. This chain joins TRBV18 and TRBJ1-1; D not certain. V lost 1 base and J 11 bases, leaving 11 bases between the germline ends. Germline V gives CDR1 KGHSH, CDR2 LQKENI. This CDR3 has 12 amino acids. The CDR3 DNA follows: TGTGCCAGCTCACCACGTCAGGAGGACGCTTTCTTT. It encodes CASSPRQEDAFF.

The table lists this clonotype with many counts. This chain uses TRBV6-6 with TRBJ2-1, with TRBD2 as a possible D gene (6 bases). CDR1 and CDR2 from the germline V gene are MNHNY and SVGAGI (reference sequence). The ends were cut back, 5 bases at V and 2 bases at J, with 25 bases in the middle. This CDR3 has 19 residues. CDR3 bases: TGTGCCAGCAGTCCCCTTTTTCCCGGGAGCGGTAGGGCCTACAATGAGCAGTTCTTC. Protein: CASSPLFPGSGRAYNEQFF.

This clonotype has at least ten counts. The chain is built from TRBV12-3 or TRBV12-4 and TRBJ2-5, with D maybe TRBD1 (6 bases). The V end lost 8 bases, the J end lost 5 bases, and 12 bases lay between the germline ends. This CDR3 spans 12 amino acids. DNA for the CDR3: TGTGCCAGCGGACAGTACACGGAGACCCAGTACTTC. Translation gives CASGQYTETQYF.

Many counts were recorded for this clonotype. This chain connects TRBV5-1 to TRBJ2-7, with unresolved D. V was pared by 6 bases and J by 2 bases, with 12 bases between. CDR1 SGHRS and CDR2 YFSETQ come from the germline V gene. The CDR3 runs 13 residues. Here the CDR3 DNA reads TGCGCCAGCACCCCGGACGGAGCCTACGAGCAGTACTTC. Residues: CASTPDGAYEQYF.

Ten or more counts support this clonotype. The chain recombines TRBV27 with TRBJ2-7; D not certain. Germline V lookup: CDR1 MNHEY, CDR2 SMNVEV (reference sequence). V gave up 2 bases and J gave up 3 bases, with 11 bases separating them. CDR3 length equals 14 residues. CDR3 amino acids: CASSLKGLNYEQYF. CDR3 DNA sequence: TGTGCCAGCAGTTTAAAGGGATTGAACTACGAGCAGTACTTC.

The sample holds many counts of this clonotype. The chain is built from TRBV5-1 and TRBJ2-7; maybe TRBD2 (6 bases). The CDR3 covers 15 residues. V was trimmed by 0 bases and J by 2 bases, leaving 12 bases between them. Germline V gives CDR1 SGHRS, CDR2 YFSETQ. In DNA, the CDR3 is TGCGCCAGCAGCTTGGTCGGGGGTCCCCCCTACGAGCAGTACTTC. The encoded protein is CASSLVGGPPYEQYF.

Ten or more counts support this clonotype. The CDR3 DNA reads TGTGCCAGCAGCTTAGGCCTGGCTAGCGGGAGACTTTTAGGATCCTACAATGAGCAGTTCTTC. As protein: CASSLGLASGRLLGSYNEQFF. This chain connects TRBV7-6 to TRBJ2-1, with 10 bases that match TRBD2. V was pared by 1 base and J by 1 base, with 16 bases of the junction left unmatched. The CDR3 has 21 amino acids. Germline V CDR1 and CDR2: SGHVS, FNYEAQ. The full variable domain, rest sourced from reference TRBV7-6 and TRBJ2-1, is GAGVSQSPRYKVTKRGQDVALRCDPISGHVSLYWYRQALGQGPEFLTYFNYEAQQDKSGLPNDRFSAERPEGSISTLTIQRTEQRDSAMYRCASSLGLASGRLLGSYNEQFFGPGTRLTVL.

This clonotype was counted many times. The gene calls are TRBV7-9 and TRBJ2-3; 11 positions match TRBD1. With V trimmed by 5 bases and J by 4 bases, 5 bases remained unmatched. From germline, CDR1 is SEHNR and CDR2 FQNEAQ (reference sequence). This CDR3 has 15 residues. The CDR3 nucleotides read TGTGCCAGCAGCCGGACAGGGGGCCAACCAGATACGCAGTATTTT. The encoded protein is CASSRTGGQPDTQYF.

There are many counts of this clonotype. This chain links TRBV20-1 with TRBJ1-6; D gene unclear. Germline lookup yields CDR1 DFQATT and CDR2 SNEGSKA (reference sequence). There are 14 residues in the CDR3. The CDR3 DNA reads TGCAGCGTTGGAAGAGGGCAGCTTAATTCACCCCTCCACTTT. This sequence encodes CSVGRGQLNSPLHF.

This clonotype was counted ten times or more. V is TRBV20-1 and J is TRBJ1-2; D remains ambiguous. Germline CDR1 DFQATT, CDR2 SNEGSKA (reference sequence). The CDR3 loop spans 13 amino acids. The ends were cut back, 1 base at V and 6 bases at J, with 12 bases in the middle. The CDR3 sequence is CSARALQADGYTF. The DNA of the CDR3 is TGCAGTGCTAGAGCACTCCAAGCGGATGGCTACACCTTC.

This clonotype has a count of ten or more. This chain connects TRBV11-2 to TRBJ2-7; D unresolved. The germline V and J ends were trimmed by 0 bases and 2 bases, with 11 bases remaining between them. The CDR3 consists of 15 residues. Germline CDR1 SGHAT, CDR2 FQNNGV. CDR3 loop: CASSLDLGQTYEQYF. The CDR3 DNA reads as TGTGCCAGCAGCTTAGATCTCGGGCAGACCTACGAGCAGTACTTC. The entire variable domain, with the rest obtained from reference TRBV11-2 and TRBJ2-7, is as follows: EAGVAQSPRYKIIEKRQSVAFWCNPISGHATLYWYQQILGQGPKLLIQFQNNGVVDDSQLPKDRFSAERLKGVDSTLKIQPAKLEDSAVYLCASSLDLGQTYEQYFGPGTRLTVT.

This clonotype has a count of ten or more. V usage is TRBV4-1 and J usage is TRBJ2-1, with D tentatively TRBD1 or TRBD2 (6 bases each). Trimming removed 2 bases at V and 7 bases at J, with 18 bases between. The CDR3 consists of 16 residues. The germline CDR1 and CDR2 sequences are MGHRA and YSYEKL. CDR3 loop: CASSQFASRRGNEQFF. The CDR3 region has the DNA TGCGCCAGCAGCCAATTCGCCTCGCGGAGGGGGAATGAGCAGTTCTTC.

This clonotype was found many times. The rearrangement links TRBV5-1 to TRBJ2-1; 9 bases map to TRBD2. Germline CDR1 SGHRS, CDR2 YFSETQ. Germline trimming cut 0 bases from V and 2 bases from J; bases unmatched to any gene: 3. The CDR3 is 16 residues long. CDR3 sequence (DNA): TGCGCCAGCAGCTTGGGGGTAGCGGGAGCCTACAATGAGCAGTTCTTC. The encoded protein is CASSLGVAGAYNEQFF. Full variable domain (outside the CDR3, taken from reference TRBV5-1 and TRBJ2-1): KAGVTQTPRYLIKTRGQQVTLSCSPISGHRSVSWYQQTPGQGLQFLFEYFSETQRNKGNFPGRFSGRQFSNSRSEMNVSTLELGDSALYLCASSLGVAGAYNEQFFGPGTRLTVL.

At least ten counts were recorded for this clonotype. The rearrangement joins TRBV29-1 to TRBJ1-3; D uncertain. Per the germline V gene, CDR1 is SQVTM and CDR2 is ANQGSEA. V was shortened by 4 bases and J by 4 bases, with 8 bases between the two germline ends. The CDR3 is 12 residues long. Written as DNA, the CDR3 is TGCAGCGTTGGTGACTGGGGAAACACCATATATTTT. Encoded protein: CSVGDWGNTIYF.

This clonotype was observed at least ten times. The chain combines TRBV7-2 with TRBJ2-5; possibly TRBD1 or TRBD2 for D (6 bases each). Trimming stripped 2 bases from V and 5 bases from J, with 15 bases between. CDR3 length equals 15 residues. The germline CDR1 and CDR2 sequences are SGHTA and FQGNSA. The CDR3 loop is CASSLSGVGGETQYF. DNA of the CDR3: TGTGCCAGCAGCTTATCGGGGGTCGGGGGCGAGACCCAGTACTTC.